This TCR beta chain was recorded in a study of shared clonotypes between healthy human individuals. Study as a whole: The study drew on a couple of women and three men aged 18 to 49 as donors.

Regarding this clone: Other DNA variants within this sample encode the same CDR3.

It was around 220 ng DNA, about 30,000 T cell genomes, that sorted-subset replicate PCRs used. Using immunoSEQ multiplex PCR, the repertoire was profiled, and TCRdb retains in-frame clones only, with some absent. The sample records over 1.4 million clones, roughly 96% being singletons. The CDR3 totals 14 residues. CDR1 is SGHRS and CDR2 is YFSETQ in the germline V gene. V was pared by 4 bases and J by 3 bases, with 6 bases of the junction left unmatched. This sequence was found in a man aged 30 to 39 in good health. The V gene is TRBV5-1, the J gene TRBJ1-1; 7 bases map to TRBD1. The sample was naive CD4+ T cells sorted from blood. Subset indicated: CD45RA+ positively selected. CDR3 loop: CASSLTTGYTEAFF. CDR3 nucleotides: TGCGCCAGCAGCCTAACGACAGGGTACACTGAAGCTTTCTTT. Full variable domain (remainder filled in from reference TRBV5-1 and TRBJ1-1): KAGVTQTPRYLIKTRGQQVTLSCSPISGHRSVSWYQQTPGQGLQFLFEYFSETQRNKGNFPGRFSGRQFSNSRSEMNVSTLELGDSALYLCASSLTTGYTEAFFGQGTRLTVV.